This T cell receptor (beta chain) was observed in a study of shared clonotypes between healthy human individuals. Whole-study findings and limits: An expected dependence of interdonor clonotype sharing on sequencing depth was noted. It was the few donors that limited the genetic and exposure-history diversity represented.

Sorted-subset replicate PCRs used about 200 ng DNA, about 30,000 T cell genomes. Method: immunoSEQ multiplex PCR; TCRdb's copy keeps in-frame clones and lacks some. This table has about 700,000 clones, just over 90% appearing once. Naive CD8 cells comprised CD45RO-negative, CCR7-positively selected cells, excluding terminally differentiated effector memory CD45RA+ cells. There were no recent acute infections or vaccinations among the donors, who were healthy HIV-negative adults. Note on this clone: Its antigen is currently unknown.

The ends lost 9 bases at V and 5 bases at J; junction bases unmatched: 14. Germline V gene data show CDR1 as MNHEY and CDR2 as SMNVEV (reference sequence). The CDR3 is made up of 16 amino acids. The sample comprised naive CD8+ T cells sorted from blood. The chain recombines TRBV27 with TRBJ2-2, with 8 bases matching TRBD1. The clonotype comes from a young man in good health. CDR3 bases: TGTGCCAGGGATAAAAGGGGGACAGGCGGAACCGGGGAGCTGTTTTTT. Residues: CARDKRGTGGTGELFF.